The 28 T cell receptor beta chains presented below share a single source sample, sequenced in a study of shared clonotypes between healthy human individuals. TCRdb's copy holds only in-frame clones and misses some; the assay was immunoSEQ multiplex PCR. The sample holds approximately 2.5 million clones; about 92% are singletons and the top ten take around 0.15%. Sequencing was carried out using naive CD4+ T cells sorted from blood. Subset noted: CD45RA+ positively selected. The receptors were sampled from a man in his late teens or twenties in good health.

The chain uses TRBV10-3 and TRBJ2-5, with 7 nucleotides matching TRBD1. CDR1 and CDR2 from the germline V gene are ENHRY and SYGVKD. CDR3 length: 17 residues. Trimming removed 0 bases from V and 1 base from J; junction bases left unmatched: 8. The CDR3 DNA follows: TGTGCCATCAGTGAGTCGTATGGACAGGACCGCCAAGAGACCCAGTACTTC. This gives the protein CAISESYGQDRQETQYF.

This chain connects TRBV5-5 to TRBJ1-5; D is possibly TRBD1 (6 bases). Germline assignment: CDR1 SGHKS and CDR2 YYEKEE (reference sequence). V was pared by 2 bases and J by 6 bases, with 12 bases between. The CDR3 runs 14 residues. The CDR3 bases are TGTGCCAGCAGCTTTTCAGGGGCGATTCAGCCCCAGCATTTT. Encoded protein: CASSFSGAIQPQHF.

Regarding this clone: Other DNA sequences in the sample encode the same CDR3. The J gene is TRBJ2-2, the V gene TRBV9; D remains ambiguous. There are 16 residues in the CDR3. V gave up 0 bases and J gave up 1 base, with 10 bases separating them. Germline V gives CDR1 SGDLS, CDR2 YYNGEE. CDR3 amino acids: CASSVGLSRNTGELFF. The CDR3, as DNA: TGTGCCAGCAGCGTAGGGCTCAGCCGGAACACCGGGGAGCTGTTTTTT.

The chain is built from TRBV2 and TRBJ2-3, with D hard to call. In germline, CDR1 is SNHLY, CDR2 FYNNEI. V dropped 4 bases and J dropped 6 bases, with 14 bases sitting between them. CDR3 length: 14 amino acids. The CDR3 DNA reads TGTGCCAGCAGTGTGGGTAGCTGGCCGGATACGCAGTATTTT. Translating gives CASSVGSWPDTQYF.

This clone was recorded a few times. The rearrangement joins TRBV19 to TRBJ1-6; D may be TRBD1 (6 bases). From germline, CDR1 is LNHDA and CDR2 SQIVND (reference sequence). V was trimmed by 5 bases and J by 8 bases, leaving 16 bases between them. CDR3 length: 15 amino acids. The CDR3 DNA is TGTGCCAGTAGTCCTGGGCAGGGGAATTATTCACCCCTCCACTTT. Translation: CASSPGQGNYSPLHF.

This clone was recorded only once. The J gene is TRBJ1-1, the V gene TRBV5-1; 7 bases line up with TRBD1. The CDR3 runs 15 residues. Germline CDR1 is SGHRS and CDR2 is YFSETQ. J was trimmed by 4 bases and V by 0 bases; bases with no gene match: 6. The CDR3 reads CASSLDAGGITEAFF. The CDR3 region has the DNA TGCGCCAGCAGCTTGGATGCAGGGGGAATCACTGAAGCTTTCTTT.

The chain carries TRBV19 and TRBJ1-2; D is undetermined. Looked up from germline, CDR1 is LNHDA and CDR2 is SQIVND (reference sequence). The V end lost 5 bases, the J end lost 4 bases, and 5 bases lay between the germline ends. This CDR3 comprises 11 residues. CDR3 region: CASSDVYGYTF. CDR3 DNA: TGTGCCAGTAGTGACGTCTATGGCTACACCTTC. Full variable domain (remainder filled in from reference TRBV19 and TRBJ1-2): DGGITQSPKYLFRKEGQNVTLSCEQNLNHDAMYWYRQDPGQGLRLIYYSQIVNDFQKGDIAEGYSVSREKKESFPLTVTSAQKNPTAFYLCASSDVYGYTFGSGTRLTVV.

The CDR3 region has the DNA TGTGCCAGCACAGGGGGCCTTGGAAACACCATATATTTT. Translating it yields CASTGGLGNTIYF. This chain links TRBV10-3 with TRBJ1-3; the match to TRBD1 covers 9 bases. This CDR3 spans 13 amino acids. The germline V gene encodes CDR1 ENHRY and CDR2 SYGVKD. After removal of 10 bases from V and 3 bases from J, the junction contained 4 bases not matched to a gene.

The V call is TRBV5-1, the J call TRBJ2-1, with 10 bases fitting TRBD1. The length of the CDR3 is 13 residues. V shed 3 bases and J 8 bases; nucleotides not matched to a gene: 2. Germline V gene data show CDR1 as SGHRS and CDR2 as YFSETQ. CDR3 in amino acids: CASSSTGGHEQFF. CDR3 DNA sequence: TGCGCCAGCAGCTCGACAGGGGGCCATGAGCAGTTCTTC.

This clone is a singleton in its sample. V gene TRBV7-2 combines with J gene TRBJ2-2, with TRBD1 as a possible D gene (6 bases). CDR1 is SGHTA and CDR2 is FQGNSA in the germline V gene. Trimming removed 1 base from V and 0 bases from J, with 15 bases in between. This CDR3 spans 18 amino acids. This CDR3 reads CASSLVSPAGANTGELFF. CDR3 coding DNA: TGTGCCAGCAGCTTAGTCTCCCCGGCAGGGGCGAACACCGGGGAGCTGTTTTTT.

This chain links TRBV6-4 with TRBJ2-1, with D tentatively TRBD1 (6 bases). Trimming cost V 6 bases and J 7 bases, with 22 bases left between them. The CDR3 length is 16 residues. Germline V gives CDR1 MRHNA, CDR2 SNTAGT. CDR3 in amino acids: CASSPTRQVLGNEQFF. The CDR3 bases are TGTGCCAGCAGCCCGACAAGACAGGTTCTGGGGAATGAGCAGTTCTTC.

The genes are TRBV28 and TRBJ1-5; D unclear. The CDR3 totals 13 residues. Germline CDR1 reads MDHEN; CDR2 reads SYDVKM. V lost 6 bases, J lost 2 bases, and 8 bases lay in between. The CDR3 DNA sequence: TGTGCCAGCAGCCAGGACCGCAATCAGCCCCAGCATTTT. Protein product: CASSQDRNQPQHF.

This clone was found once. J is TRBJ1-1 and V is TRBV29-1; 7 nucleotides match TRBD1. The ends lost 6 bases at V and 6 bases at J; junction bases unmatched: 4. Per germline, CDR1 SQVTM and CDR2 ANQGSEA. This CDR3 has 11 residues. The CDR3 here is CSVFRGAEAFF. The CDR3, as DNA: TGCAGCGTCTTCAGGGGGGCTGAAGCTTTCTTT. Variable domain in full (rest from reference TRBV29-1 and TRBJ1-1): SAVISQKPSRDICQRGTSLTIQCQVDSQVTMMFWYRQQPGQSLTLIATANQGSEATYESGFVIDKFPISRPNLTFSTLTVSNMSPEDSSIYLCSVFRGAEAFFGQGTRLTVV.

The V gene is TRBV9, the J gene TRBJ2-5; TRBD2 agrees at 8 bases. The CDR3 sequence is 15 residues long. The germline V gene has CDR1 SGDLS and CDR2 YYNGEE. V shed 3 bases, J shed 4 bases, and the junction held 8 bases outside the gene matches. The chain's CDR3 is CASSATAGVPETQYF. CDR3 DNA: TGTGCCAGCAGCGCCACAGCGGGAGTCCCAGAGACCCAGTACTTC. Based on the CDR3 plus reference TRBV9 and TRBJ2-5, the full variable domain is DSGVTQTPKHLITATGQRVTLRCSPRSGDLSVYWYQQSLDQGLQFLIQYYNGEERAKGNILERFSAQQFPDLHSELNLSSLELGDSALYFCASSATAGVPETQYFGPGTRLLVL.

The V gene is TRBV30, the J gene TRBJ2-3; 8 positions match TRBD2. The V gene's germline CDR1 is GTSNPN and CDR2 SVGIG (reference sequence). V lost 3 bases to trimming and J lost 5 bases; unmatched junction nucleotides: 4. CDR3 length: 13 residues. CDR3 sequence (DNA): TGTGCCTGGAGCTCGGGGGGGGGAGATACGCAGTATTTT. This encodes CAWSSGGGDTQYF.

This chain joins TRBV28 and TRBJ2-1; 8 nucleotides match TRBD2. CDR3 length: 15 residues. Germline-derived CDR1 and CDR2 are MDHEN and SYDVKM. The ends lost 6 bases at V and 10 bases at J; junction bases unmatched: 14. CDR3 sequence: CASSSTGLGTQEQFF. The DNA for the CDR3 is TGTGCCAGCAGCTCAACGGGACTAGGAACCCAAGAGCAGTTCTTC.

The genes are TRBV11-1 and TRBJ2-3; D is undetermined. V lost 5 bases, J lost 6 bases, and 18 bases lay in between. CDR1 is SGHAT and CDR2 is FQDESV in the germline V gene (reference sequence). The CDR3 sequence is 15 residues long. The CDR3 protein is CASSPDPQQRDTQYF. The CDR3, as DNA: TGTGCCAGCAGCCCAGACCCCCAGCAACGCGATACGCAGTATTTT. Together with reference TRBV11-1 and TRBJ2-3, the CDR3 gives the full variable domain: EAEVAQSPRYKITEKSQAVAFWCDPISGHATLYWYRQILGQGPELLVQFQDESVVDDSQLPKDRFSAERLKGVDSTLKIQPAELGDSAMYLCASSPDPQQRDTQYFGPGTRLTVL.

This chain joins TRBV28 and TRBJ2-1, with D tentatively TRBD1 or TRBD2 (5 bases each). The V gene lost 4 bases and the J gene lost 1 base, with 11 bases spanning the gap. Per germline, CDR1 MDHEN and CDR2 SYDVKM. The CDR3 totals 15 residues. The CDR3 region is CASSSGTLSYNEQFF. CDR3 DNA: TGTGCCAGCAGTTCCGGGACCCTTTCCTACAATGAGCAGTTCTTC.

CDR3 bases: TGTGCCAGCAGCAAAGGAGGTCGAGGGACAGCCTCCTACGAGCAGTACTTC. Translation: CASSKGGRGTASYEQYF. The chain joins TRBV21-1 to TRBJ2-7; TRBD1 is the table's D call and was not checked against the DNA. TRBV21-1 is labeled a pseudogene. The CDR3 extends over 17 amino acids.

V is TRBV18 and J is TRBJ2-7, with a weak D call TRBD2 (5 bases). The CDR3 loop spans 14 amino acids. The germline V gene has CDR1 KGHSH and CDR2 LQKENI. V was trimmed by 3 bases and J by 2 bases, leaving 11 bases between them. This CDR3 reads CASSPVSGAYEQYF. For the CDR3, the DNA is TGTGCCAGCTCACCCGTCTCCGGGGCCTACGAGCAGTACTTC. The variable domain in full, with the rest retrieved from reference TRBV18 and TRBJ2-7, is NAGVMQNPRHLVRRRGQEARLRCSPMKGHSHVYWYRQLPEEGLKFMVYLQKENIIDESGMPKERFSAEFPKEGPSILRIQQVVRGDSAAYFCASSPVSGAYEQYFGPGTRLTVT.

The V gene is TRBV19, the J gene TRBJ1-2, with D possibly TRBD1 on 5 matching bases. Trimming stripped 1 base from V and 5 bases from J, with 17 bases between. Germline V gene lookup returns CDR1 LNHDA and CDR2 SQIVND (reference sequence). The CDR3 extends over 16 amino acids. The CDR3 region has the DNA TGTGCCAGTAGTATAGCTCCTGCAGGGTTGTGGTATGGCTACACCTTC. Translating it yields CASSIAPAGLWYGYTF.

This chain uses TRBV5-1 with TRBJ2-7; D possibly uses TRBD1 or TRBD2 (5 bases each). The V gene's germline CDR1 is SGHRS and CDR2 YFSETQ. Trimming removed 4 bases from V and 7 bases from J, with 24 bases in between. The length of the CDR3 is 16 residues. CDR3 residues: CASSPSSGRGPREQYF. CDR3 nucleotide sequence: TGCGCCAGCAGCCCCTCGTCGGGACGTGGGCCAAGGGAGCAGTACTTC.

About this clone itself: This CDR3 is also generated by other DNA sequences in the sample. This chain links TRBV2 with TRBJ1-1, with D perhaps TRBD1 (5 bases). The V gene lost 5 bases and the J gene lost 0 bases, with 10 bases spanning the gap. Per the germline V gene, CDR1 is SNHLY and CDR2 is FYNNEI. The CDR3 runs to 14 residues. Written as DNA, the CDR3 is TGTGCCAGCAGTATCCAGGGAATGAACACTGAAGCTTTCTTT. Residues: CASSIQGMNTEAFF.

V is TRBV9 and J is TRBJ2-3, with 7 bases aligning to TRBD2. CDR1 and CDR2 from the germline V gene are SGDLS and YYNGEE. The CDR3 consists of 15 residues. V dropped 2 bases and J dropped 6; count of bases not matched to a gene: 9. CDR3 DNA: TGTGCCAGCAGCGTCCGGGACTACGGGTTGGATACGCAGTATTTT. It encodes CASSVRDYGLDTQYF.

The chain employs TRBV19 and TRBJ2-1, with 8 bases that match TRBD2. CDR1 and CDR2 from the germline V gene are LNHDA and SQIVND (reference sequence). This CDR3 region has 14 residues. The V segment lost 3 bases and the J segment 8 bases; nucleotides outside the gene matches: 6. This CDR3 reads CASSIQLADYEQFF. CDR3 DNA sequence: TGTGCCAGTAGTATTCAACTAGCGGACTATGAGCAGTTCTTC.

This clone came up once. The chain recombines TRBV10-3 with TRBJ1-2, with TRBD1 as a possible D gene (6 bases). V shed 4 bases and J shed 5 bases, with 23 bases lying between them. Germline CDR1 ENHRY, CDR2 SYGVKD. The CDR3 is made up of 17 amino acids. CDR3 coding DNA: TGTGCCATCAGTGGGGGCGGGACAAGTCGGGACCCTTATGGCTACACCTTC. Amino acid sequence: CAISGGGTSRDPYGYTF.

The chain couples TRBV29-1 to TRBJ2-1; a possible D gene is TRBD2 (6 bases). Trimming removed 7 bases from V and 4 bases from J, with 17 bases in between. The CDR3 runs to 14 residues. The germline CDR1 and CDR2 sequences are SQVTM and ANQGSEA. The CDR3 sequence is CSADEVAVYNEQFF. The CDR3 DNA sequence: TGCAGCGCCGACGAGGTAGCGGTTTACAATGAGCAGTTCTTC.

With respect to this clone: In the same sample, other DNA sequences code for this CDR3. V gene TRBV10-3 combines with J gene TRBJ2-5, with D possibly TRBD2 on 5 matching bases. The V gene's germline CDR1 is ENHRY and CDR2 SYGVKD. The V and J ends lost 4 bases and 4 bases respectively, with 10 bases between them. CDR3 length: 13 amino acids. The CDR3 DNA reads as TGTGCCATCAGTGGAGGGATGGGAGAGACCCAGTACTTC. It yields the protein CAISGGMGETQYF.